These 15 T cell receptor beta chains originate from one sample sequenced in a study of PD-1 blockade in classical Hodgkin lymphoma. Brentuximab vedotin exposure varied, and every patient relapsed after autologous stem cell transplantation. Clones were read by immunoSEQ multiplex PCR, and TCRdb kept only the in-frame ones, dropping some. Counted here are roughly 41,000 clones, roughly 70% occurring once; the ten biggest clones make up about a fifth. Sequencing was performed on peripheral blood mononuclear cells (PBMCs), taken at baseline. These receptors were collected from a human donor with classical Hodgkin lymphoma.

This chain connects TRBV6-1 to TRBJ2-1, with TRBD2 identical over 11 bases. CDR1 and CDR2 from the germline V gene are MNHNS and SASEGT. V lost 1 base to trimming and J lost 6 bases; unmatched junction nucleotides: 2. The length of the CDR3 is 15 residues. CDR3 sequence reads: CASSEGTSGSNEQFF. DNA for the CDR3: TGTGCCAGCAGTGAAGGGACTAGCGGGTCCAATGAGCAGTTCTTC.

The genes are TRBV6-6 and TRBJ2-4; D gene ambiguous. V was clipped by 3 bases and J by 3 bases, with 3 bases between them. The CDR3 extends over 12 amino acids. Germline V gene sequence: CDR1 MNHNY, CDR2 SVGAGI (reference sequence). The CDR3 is CASSYGKNIQYF. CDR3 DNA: TGTGCCAGCAGTTATGGCAAAAACATTCAGTACTTC.

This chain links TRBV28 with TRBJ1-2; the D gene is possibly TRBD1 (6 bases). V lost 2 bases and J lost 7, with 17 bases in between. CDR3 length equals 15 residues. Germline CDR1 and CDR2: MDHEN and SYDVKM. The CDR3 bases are TGTGCCAGCAGTTTAACCGGGGGCTCCCTCTTTGGCTACACCTTC. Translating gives CASSLTGGSLFGYTF.

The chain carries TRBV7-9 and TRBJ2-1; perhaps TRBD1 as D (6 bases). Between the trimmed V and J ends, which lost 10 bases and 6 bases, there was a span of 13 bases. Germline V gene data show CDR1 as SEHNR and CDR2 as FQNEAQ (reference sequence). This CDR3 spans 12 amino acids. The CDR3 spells CATQGLGNEQFF. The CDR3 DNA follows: TGTGCCACACAGGGTTTGGGCAATGAGCAGTTCTTC.

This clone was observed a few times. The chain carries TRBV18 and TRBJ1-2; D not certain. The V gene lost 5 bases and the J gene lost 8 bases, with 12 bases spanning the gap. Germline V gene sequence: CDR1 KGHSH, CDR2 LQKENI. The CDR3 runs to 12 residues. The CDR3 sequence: CASSTSGGGYTF. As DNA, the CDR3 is TGTGCCAGCTCAACGAGTGGTGGGGGCTACACCTTC.

The CDR3, as DNA: TGTGCCTGGATGGGAGGGTTCTACGAGCAGTACTTC. Residues: CAWMGGFYEQYF. J is TRBJ2-7 and V is TRBV30, with 7 nucleotides matching TRBD2. The CDR3 runs to 12 residues. Germline assignment: CDR1 GTSNPN and CDR2 SVGIG (reference sequence). V lost 4 bases, J lost 3 bases, and 3 bases stayed unmatched.

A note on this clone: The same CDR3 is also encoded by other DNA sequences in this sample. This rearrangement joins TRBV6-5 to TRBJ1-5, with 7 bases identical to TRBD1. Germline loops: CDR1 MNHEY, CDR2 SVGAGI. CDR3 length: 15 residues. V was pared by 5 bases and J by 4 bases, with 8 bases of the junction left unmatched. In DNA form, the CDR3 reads TGTGCCAGCAGTCCGGGACAGATCTCGAATCAGCCCCAGCATTTT. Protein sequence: CASSPGQISNQPQHF.

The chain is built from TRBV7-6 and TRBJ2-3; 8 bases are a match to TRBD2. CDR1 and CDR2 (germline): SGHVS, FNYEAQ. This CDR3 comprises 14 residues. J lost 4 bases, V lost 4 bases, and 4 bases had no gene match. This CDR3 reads CASSSGLVPDTQYF. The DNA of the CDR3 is TGTGCCAGCAGCTCGGGACTAGTCCCAGATACGCAGTATTTT.

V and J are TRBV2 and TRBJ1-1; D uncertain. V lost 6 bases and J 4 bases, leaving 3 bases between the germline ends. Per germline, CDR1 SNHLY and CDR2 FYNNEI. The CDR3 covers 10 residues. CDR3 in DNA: TGTGCCAGCAGGGTCACTGAAGCTTTCTTT. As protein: CASRVTEAFF.

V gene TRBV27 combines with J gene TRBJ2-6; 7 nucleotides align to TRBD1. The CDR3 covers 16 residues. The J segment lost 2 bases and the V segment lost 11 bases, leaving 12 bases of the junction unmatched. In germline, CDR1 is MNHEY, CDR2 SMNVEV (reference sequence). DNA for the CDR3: TGTGCCGACTCCAGGGGGTCATTTGCTGGGGCCAACGTCCTGACTTTC. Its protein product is CADSRGSFAGANVLTF.

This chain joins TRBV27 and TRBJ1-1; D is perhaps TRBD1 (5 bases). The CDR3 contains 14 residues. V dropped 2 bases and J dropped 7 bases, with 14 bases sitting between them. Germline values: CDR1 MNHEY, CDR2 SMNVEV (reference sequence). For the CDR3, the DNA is TGTGCCAGCAGTTTAAGAGTTCCGACAGATGAAGCTTTCTTT. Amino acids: CASSLRVPTDEAFF.

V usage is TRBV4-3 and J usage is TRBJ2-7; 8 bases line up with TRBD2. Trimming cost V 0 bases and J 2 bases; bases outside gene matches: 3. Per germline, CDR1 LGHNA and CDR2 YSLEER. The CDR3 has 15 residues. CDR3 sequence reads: CASSQDRGLAYEQYF. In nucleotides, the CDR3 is TGCGCCAGCAGCCAAGATCGGGGACTAGCCTACGAGCAGTACTTC.

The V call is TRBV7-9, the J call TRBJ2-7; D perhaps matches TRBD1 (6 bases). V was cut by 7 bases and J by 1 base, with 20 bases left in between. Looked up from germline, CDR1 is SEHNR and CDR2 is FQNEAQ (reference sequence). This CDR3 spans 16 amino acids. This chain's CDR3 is CASKVTGLGISYEQYF. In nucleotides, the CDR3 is TGTGCCAGCAAAGTCACAGGGTTGGGAATATCCTACGAGCAGTACTTC.

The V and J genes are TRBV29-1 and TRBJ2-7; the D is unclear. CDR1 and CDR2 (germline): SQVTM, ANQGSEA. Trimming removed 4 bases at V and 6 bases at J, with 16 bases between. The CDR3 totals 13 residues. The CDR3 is CSVGSGENGEQYF. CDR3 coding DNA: TGCAGCGTTGGATCCGGAGAGAACGGCGAGCAGTACTTC.

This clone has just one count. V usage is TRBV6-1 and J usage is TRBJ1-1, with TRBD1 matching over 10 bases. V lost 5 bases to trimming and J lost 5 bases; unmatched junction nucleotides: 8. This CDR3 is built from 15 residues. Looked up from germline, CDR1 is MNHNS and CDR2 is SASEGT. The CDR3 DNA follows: TGTGCCAGCAGTATCCGACAGGGGGCAAGAACTGAAGCTTTCTTT. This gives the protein CASSIRQGARTEAFF.